Below, 25 T cell receptor beta chains from the same sample are listed, as sequenced in a study of CD8+ T cells in alopecia areata (dated by TCRdb to 2016 to 2019). Library generation was performed with the immunoSEQ multiplex PCR assay. To provide template for TCR sequencing, every sample had RNA extracted and reverse transcribed into cDNA. TCRdb took over this immuneACCESS table, retaining in-frame rearrangements with V and J assigned. Such tables are incomplete; in checked studies, under half of the missing clones stem from an unresolved V gene, and the remainder is unexplained. The sample table lists 150,000 to 200,000 clones, around 51% of them with a count of one. Clones ranked in the top ten supply roughly a tenth of the sample. In the paper's terms, the treatment or condition label means: oral pan-JAK inhibitor, 5-10 mg twice daily. The starting material was CD8+ T cells sorted from blood, obtained between weeks 51 and 54, from a patient treated with tofacitinib. The receptors were sampled from a human donor with alopecia areata.

This chain uses TRBV11-2 with TRBJ2-2; TRBD1 agrees at 12 bases. This CDR3 is 17 amino acids long. CDR1 is SGHAT, CDR2 FQNNGV, per germline. The V segment lost 4 bases and the J segment 1 base; nucleotides outside the gene matches: 4. The DNA for the CDR3 is TGTGCCAGCAGCTGGGGACAGGGGGCTATGAACACCGGGGAGCTGTTTTTT. Encoded protein: CASSWGQGAMNTGELFF.

As concerns this clone: Distinct nucleotide sequences in the sample also encode this CDR3. The rearrangement links TRBV5-1 to TRBJ1-2; 8 bases line up with TRBD1. CDR1 SGHRS and CDR2 YFSETQ come from the germline V gene. CDR3 size: 13 residues. V shed 4 bases and J 3 bases; nucleotides not matched to a gene: 2. The CDR3 protein is CASSTGQDYGYTF. CDR3 coding DNA: TGCGCCAGCAGCACGGGACAGGACTATGGCTACACCTTC.

CDR3: CAWSKDQVTEAFF. The CDR3 DNA follows: TGTGCCTGGAGCAAGGACCAGGTTACTGAAGCTTTCTTT. The chain uses TRBV30 and TRBJ1-1; unclear D gene. Trimming took 3 bases from V and 5 from J, leaving 13 bases between them. Germline V lookup: CDR1 GTSNPN, CDR2 SVGIG (reference sequence). The CDR3 sequence is 13 residues long.

About this clone: This specimen includes other DNA sequences encoding the same CDR3. The CDR3 sequence is CASSGGAEAFF. CDR3 DNA: TGTGCCAGCAGTGGTGGAGCTGAAGCTTTCTTT. V and J are TRBV27 and TRBJ1-1; D remains ambiguous. The CDR3 sequence is 11 residues long. The V and J ends lost 5 bases and 6 bases respectively, with 7 bases between them. Looked up from germline, CDR1 is MNHEY and CDR2 is SMNVEV (reference sequence).

J is TRBJ1-4 and V is TRBV9; D perhaps matches TRBD1 (6 bases). The V and J ends lost 2 bases and 8 bases respectively, with 16 bases between them. Per germline, CDR1 SGDLS and CDR2 YYNGEE. The CDR3 extends over 15 amino acids. CDR3 nucleotide sequence: TGTGCCAGCAGCGTCGGACAGTTGCGGGGGGAAAAACTGTTTTTT. This encodes CASSVGQLRGEKLFF.

The chain links TRBV2 to TRBJ1-5; possible D gene TRBD1, 5 bases. With 5 bases removed from V and 7 bases from J, the gap between germline ends came to 15 bases. Germline assignment: CDR1 SNHLY and CDR2 FYNNEI. This CDR3 has 14 amino acids. The CDR3 spells CASSLGRMGQPQHF. The CDR3 DNA follows: TGTGCCAGCAGTTTGGGACGGATGGGACAGCCCCAGCATTTT.

The V gene is TRBV6-6, the J gene TRBJ1-1, with D hard to call. Germline V gives CDR1 MNHNY, CDR2 SVGAGI (reference sequence). This CDR3 has 11 amino acids. The V gene lost 2 bases and the J gene lost 6 bases, with 4 bases spanning the gap. The CDR3: CASSYGAEAFF. Here the CDR3 DNA reads TGTGCCAGCAGTTACGGGGCTGAAGCTTTCTTT.

The rearrangement uses TRBV2 and TRBJ2-5; D could derive from TRBD1 or TRBD2 (5 bases each). Trimming took off 4 bases at V and 2 bases at J, with 8 bases between the two ends. This CDR3 is 13 amino acids long. The V gene's germline CDR1 is SNHLY and CDR2 FYNNEI. CDR3 protein: CASSVGTQETQYF. CDR3 DNA: TGTGCCAGCAGTGTCGGGACGCAAGAGACCCAGTACTTC.

The chain joins TRBV5-1 to TRBJ2-1, with no clear D. The CDR3 is 13 amino acids. Trimming took off 0 bases at V and 8 bases at J, with 9 bases between the two ends. Germline loops: CDR1 SGHRS, CDR2 YFSETQ. In nucleotides, the CDR3 is TGCGCCAGCAGCTTGGACTATACAGATGAGCAGTTCTTC. Protein product: CASSLDYTDEQFF.

The chain employs TRBV1 and TRBJ2-7; the table's D call, TRBD1, was not checked against the DNA. TRBV1 is labeled a pseudogene. This CDR3 is 11 amino acids long. CDR3 in DNA: TGCACCAGCAGCGAGACAGCGAGAAAGTACTTC. Its translation is CTSSETARKYF.

Many counts were recorded for this clone. This chain links TRBV6-4 with TRBJ2-3; 10 bases map to TRBD2. Losses at the gene ends were 4 bases for V and 1 base for J; bases not matched to a gene: 2. The CDR3 runs 15 residues. CDR1 MRHNA and CDR2 SNTAGT come from the germline V gene. CDR3 sequence: CASSAGTSGTDTQYF. The CDR3, as DNA: TGTGCCAGCAGTGCCGGGACTAGCGGCACAGATACGCAGTATTTT.

Only a few counts were recorded for this clone. The chain combines TRBV7-9 with TRBJ2-5; 10 nucleotides align to TRBD2. Germline V gives CDR1 SEHNR, CDR2 FQNEAQ (reference sequence). The CDR3 runs to 15 residues. The junction had 6 bases not matched to a gene; V was cut back by 4 bases and J by 4 bases. The chain's CDR3 is CASSSLAGASETQYF. CDR3 sequence (DNA): TGTGCCAGCAGCTCCCTAGCGGGGGCTTCAGAGACCCAGTACTTC. Full variable domain (remainder filled in from reference TRBV7-9 and TRBJ2-5): DTGVSQNPRHKITKRGQNVTFRCDPISEHNRLYWYRQTLGQGPEFLTYFQNEAQLEKSRLLSDRFSAERPKGSFSTLEIQRTEQGDSAMYLCASSSLAGASETQYFGPGTRLLVL.

A note on this clone: At the DNA level, this CDR3 is encoded by other sequences in the same sample as well. The J gene is TRBJ2-1, the V gene TRBV11-2; 10 nucleotides line up with TRBD2. The CDR3 is 15 residues long. The junction had 2 bases not matched to a gene; V was cut back by 5 bases and J by 1 base. The germline gives CDR1 SGHAT, CDR2 FQNNGV. In DNA form, the CDR3 reads TGTGCCAGCAGCCTTAGCGGGGGGTCCTACAATGAGCAGTTCTTC. This gives the protein CASSLSGGSYNEQFF.

The rearrangement links TRBV25-1 to TRBJ2-5; D is uncertain. Between the trimmed V and J ends, which lost 2 bases and 2 bases, there was a span of 6 bases. CDR1 and CDR2 (germline): MGHDK, SYGVNS. The CDR3 extends over 13 amino acids. The CDR3 nucleotides read TGTGCCAGCAGTGAAGAGCTTCAAGAGACCCAGTACTTC. As protein: CASSEELQETQYF.

The chain employs TRBV4-2 and TRBJ1-1; the D is unclear. Germline-derived CDR1 and CDR2 are LGHNA and YNFKEQ. V shed 4 bases and J shed 4 bases, with 10 bases lying between them. This CDR3 spans 13 amino acids. The CDR3 DNA sequence: TGTGCCAGCAGCCGGCAGGTTTTCACTGAAGCTTTCTTT. This translates into CASSRQVFTEAFF.

The rearrangement links TRBV27 to TRBJ2-1, with TRBD1 matching 11 bases. The CDR3 totals 15 residues. J was trimmed by 7 bases and V by 5 bases; bases with no gene match: 7. Per the germline V gene, CDR1 is MNHEY and CDR2 is SMNVEV (reference sequence). The DNA of the CDR3 is TGTGCCAGCAGTGGCTCGGGACAGGGGGATAATGAGCAGTTCTTC. It encodes CASSGSGQGDNEQFF.

This clone was seen just once. This chain links TRBV5-1 with TRBJ2-6; 8 bases fit TRBD1. Germline assignment: CDR1 SGHRS and CDR2 YFSETQ. CDR3 size: 16 residues. J gave up 11 bases and V 4 bases, and 14 bases lay outside the gene matches. The CDR3 nucleotides read TGCGCCAGCAGCGCGAGGACAGGGCCACTTCCAGACGTCCTGACTTTC. Residues: CASSARTGPLPDVLTF.

V gene TRBV9 combines with J gene TRBJ1-2; unclear D gene. The CDR3 extends over 13 amino acids. In germline, CDR1 is SGDLS, CDR2 YYNGEE. V dropped 3 bases and J dropped 3 bases, with 9 bases sitting between them. The CDR3 spells CASSAGRYYGYTF. The CDR3 nucleotides read TGTGCCAGCAGCGCCGGACGGTACTATGGCTACACCTTC.

This clone was counted between two and nine times. The chain joins TRBV29-1 to TRBJ1-1; no clear D. The germline V gene has CDR1 SQVTM and CDR2 ANQGSEA. CDR3 size: 12 residues. Trimming removed 6 bases at V and 10 bases at J, with 18 bases between. CDR3 nucleotide sequence: TGCAGCGTAGAGACCGACGACCCGGGAGCTTTCTTT. It codes for CSVETDDPGAFF.

The chain carries TRBV4-1 and TRBJ2-5, with D unresolved. Between the trimmed V and J ends, which lost 5 bases and 2 bases, there was a span of 15 bases. This CDR3 has 15 residues. CDR1 MGHRA and CDR2 YSYEKL come from the germline V gene. CDR3 in amino acids: CASSYTSSIQETQYF. DNA for the CDR3: TGCGCCAGCAGCTACACCTCGAGCATACAAGAGACCCAGTACTTC.

This clone was counted only a few times. The V gene is TRBV29-1, the J gene TRBJ2-2; D is unresolved. V was cut by 7 bases and J by 1 base, with 16 bases left in between. The CDR3 has 15 residues. Germline V gene lookup returns CDR1 SQVTM and CDR2 ANQGSEA. CDR3 DNA: TGCAGCGCTCGGCAGCCACTCCAGAACACCGGGGAGCTGTTTTTT. It translates to CSARQPLQNTGELFF.

This clone has a handful of counts. Additional DNA sequences in this sample encode the identical CDR3. This rearrangement joins TRBV5-4 to TRBJ2-5; 7 nucleotides match TRBD2. Germline V gene data show CDR1 as SGHNT and CDR2 as YYREEE (reference sequence). The CDR3 has 14 residues. The V gene end was trimmed by 0 bases and the J gene end by 2 bases; junction bases not matched to a gene: 1. The CDR3 coding sequence is TGTGCCAGCAGCTTGGCCGGGGGGCAAGAGACCCAGTACTTC. It specifies CASSLAGGQETQYF.

The gene calls are TRBV28 and TRBJ1-2; D gene ambiguous. Germline CDR1 is MDHEN and CDR2 is SYDVKM. Trimming pared 3 bases from V and 4 bases from J, leaving 18 bases between. This CDR3 is 16 amino acids long. This CDR3 is CASSFPAGRLSYGYTF. CDR3 nucleotide sequence: TGTGCCAGCAGTTTTCCCGCCGGACGATTATCCTATGGCTACACCTTC.

The chain employs TRBV7-9 and TRBJ2-7, with D maybe TRBD1 (5 bases). Germline V gene data show CDR1 as SEHNR and CDR2 as FQNEAQ (reference sequence). V lost 1 base, J lost 3 bases, and 13 bases lay in between. The CDR3 has 15 amino acids. CDR3 in amino acids: CASSLVGQKIYEQYF. The CDR3 nucleotides read TGTGCCAGCAGCTTAGTGGGGCAGAAGATCTACGAGCAGTACTTC.

The chain employs TRBV27 and TRBJ2-6; D is uncertain. Trimming took off 6 bases at V and 2 bases at J, with 5 bases between the two ends. The CDR3 runs to 13 residues. Germline CDR1 MNHEY, CDR2 SMNVEV (reference sequence). The CDR3 DNA follows: TGTGCCAGCAGGTCCCCTGGGGCCAACGTCCTGACTTTC. Amino acids: CASRSPGANVLTF.